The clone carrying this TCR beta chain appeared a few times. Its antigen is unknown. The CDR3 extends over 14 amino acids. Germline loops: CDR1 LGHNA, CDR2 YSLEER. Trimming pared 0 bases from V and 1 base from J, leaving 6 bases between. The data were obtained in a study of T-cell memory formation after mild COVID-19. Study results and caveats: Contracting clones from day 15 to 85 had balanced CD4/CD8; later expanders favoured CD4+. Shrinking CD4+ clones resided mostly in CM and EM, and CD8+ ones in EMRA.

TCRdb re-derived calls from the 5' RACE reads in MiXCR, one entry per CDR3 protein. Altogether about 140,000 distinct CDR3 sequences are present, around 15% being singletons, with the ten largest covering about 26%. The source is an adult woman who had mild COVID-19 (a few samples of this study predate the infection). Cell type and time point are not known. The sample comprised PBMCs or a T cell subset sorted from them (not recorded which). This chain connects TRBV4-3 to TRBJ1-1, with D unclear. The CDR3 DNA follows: TGCGCCAGCAGCCAAGAGGGCAGGAACACTGAAGCTTTCTTT. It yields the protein CASSQEGRNTEAFF.